This T cell receptor (beta chain) was recovered during a study of T cells in Graves' hyperthyroidism and ophthalmopathy (dated by TCRdb to about 2019). Regarding the research as a whole: To identify distinguishing TCR V-J signatures, a discovery cohort of about 95 patients was used, comprising 43 with Graves' ophthalmopathy and 57 with stable Graves' hyperthyroidism. Whether ophthalmopathy could be predicted prospectively was tested in an independent validation cohort made up of approximately 19 hyperthyroidism patients plus 17 patients who later progressed to ophthalmopathy. The approximately 100 discovery patients were divided at random into training and test sets in a 7:3 ratio. In about 6 Graves' hyperthyroidism patients, the study also compared T-cell repertoires from thyroid tissue with T-cell repertoires from blood. After blood sampling, hyperthyroidism patients were treated with methimazole at a starting dose of 30 mg daily, and ophthalmopathy patients were treated with high-dose intravenous methylprednisolone. According to the paper, TCR Vbeta CDR3 sequencing was carried out on about 140 peripheral blood samples, which came from over 40 ophthalmopathy, around 75 hyperthyroidism and approximately 17 progressor patients. Broader findings and caveats from the paper: A model built on a 13 V-J signature distinguished ophthalmopathy from stable hyperthyroidism, reaching over 85% sensitivity and 81.08% specificity in cross-validation and 80%/75% in testing. Blood samples also contained most of the expanded thyroid clonotypes (frequency above 0.001), which suggests that blood repertoires may reflect thyroid immune responses. Sample size was not statistically predetermined, and investigators were not blinded to group allocation. In validation, progression to ophthalmopathy was predicted by the model with 65% to 71% sensitivity and 72% to 85% specificity, a median of roughly 6.4 months before onset.

A patient counted as having stable Graves' hyperthyroidism if no progression to ophthalmopathy occurred over 18 months of follow-up. Hyperthyroidism patients were newly diagnosed, had a disease duration of under 2 months, and were aged 18 to 65 years. Patients with uncontrolled infections, other autoimmune diseases, pregnancy or lactation were excluded. Clinical symptoms, serum thyroxine and TRAb, thyroid ultrasound, and orbital computed tomography formed the basis for the diagnoses. Total RNA was extracted with Trizol reagent, and quality was checked on an Agilent 2100 Bioanalyzer. V and J are trimmed by 5 bases and 2 bases, and the gene matches miss 3 bases of the junction. CDR1 MNHNS and CDR2 SASEGT were looked up in the germline V gene. The CDR3 spans 14 residues, counting both ends. Of the read, only the CDR3 DNA is kept; its 42 bases are in frame from base 1. TCR beta CDR3 regions were amplified from RNA transcripts. The first round of RT-PCR for the TCR CDR3 was performed with the HTBI primer set and the Qiagen OneStep RT-PCR kit. The libraries were constructed in a second round of multiplex PCR and then size-selected and purified. The libraries were sequenced on an Illumina HiSeq2000 using paired-end 100 bp reads. The original pipeline was this. SOAPnuke was used to process the raw data, throwing out any read that contained adapters or uncalled bases, had a mean Phred below 15, or lacked an exact constant-primer or identifier match. High-quality paired reads were merged with COPE v1.2.5, and unique nucleotide sequences were defined as clonotypes. MiTCR v1.1 was used to align clonotypes to the IMGT TRBV, TRBD and TRBJ reference segments. Analysis was restricted to V-J combinations with a frequency above 0.0001, which covered roughly 99% of repertoires. The TCS score was defined as F50 (clonal expansion) divided by E x V (chaos), with BLOSUM62-based TCRdist calculated between CDR3 peptides within each V-J. Welch's t-statistics and random forest reduced some 510 V-J features to 13, which were used in a naive Bayes classifier (R e1071). The Morisita-Horn index was used to measure how similar the thyroid and blood repertoires were. TCRdb reran the public reads through fastp at Q25 and MiXCR, keeping productive beta chains. Rows are unified per CDR3 protein, each entry keeping the most common DNA and genes. The V and J calls shown here were made by TCRdb, not taken from the authors' results. Recorded for this sample are 610,000 or so distinct CDR3 sequences; approximately 44% of them occurred a single time. Around 7.7% of the sample belongs to the ten largest clones.

This clonotype occurred once. Its antigen is unknown. One base away lies a much larger clone, so this may be a sequencing read error. The CDR3 ends on some other residue instead of the conserved phenylalanine or tryptophan, so this is likely a read error. This receptor was taken from a woman aged 18-30 years with Graves' hyperthyroidism. The receptor chain draws on TRBV6-1 and TRBJ2-7; 10 bases in the junction line up with TRBD2. Sequenced material: peripheral blood or thyroid tissue (not recorded which). At the DNA level, the sequence is TGTGCCAGCAGTAAAGGACTAGCGGCCTACGAGCAGTACCTC. Its coded protein is CASSKGLAAYEQYL.